Shown below are 6 T cell receptor beta chains from a single sample sequenced in a study of cytomegalovirus exposure and HLA in healthy donors. A multiplex PCR was run with 60 Vbeta primers and 13 Jbeta primers. Produced via immunoSEQ multiplex PCR; TCRdb's table is partial and in-frame only. The table includes some 130,000 clones, about 80% detected once. The specimen sequenced was PBMCs. Source of these receptors: a man aged 35 to 55 in good health and CMV-seropositive.

The rearrangement uses TRBV5-4 and TRBJ2-7, with D perhaps TRBD1 (6 bases). The germline V gene encodes CDR1 SGHNT and CDR2 YYREEE (reference sequence). Trimming removed 3 bases from V and 2 bases from J, with 12 bases in between. The CDR3 is made up of 14 amino acids. This chain's CDR3 is CASSSSGQTYEQYF. CDR3 coding DNA: TGTGCCAGCAGCTCGTCCGGACAGACCTACGAGCAGTACTTC.

The chain is built from TRBV5-1 and TRBJ2-2; D gene ambiguous. The V gene's germline CDR1 is SGHRS and CDR2 YFSETQ. The CDR3 totals 14 residues. The germline V and J ends were trimmed by 2 bases and 1 base, with 6 bases remaining between them. CDR3 sequence (DNA): TGCGCCAGCAGCTTTGGGCAGAACACCGGGGAGCTGTTTTTT. This codes for CASSFGQNTGELFF.

The V and J genes are TRBV4-1 and TRBJ2-7; TRBD2 matches at 7 bases. Germline trimming cut 8 bases from V and 0 bases from J; bases unmatched to any gene: 10. Per germline, CDR1 MGHRA and CDR2 YSYEKL. This CDR3 comprises 15 residues. CDR3 nucleotide sequence: TGCGCCAGCTGGGAGGGCGGGGAGCACTCCTACGAGCAGTACTTC. It specifies CASWEGGEHSYEQYF.

This clone has more than one count but fewer than ten. This chain uses TRBV28 with TRBJ1-5; 9 bases agree with TRBD1. CDR3 length: 14 residues. Looked up from germline, CDR1 is MDHEN and CDR2 is SYDVKM. With V trimmed by 2 bases and J by 6 bases, 2 bases remained unmatched. CDR3 amino acids: CASSLTGGLQPQHF. DNA of the CDR3: TGTGCCAGCAGTTTAACAGGGGGCCTTCAGCCCCAGCATTTT.

V is TRBV18 and J is TRBJ2-7; 10 positions agree with TRBD2. V gave up 2 bases and J gave up 5 bases; unmatched junction bases: 6. The CDR3 length is 15 residues. Germline values: CDR1 KGHSH, CDR2 LQKENI. CDR3 amino acids: CASSPRAGGSDEQYF. The CDR3 bases are TGTGCCAGCTCACCAAGAGCGGGAGGGTCGGACGAGCAGTACTTC.

This clone was seen more than once but under ten times. The rearrangement links TRBV7-9 to TRBJ1-2; 10 nucleotides line up with TRBD1. Looked up from germline, CDR1 is SEHNR and CDR2 is FQNEAQ (reference sequence). This CDR3 is 13 amino acids long. V was clipped by 5 bases and J by 8 bases; unmatched bases: 5. The CDR3 DNA reads as TGTGCCAGCAGCGGGACAGGGGCAGGCGGCTACACCTTC. Protein product: CASSGTGAGGYTF.